This TCR beta chain derives from a study of shared clonotypes between healthy human individuals. This clone turned up a few times. Its antigen is undetermined. The assay was immunoSEQ multiplex PCR, and TCRdb's table has in-frame clones only and misses some. The repertoire holds 650,000 to 750,000 clones, with roughly 78% as singletons. General study results and limits: Naive subsets typically showed greater estimated richness than memory subsets. An effect of sequencing depth on clonotype sharing among donors was expected.

Trimming cost V 6 bases and J 7 bases, with 16 bases left between them. The CDR3 extends over 13 amino acids. Germline lookup yields CDR1 SGHAT and CDR2 FQDESV (reference sequence). This chain joins TRBV11-1 and TRBJ2-7; D gene uncertain. This TCR derives from a woman younger than 45 in good health. The specimen sequenced was memory CD4+ T cells sorted from blood. The sample's subset: CD45RA-negative fraction. CDR3 nucleotides: TGTGCCAGCAGTCCCCAACGAGACGTGGAGCAGTACTTC. Protein product: CASSPQRDVEQYF.